The clone carrying this T cell receptor beta chain was seen many times. Its antigen remains unidentified. Genomic DNA templated the TCR beta VDJ and CDR3 profiling. TCRdb analysed the reads with MiXCR anew, one entry per CDR3 protein. The table lists tens of thousands of distinct CDR3 sequences, under 50% of them singletons. This sample stems from a study of CD8+CD57+ T cells in acquired aplastic anemia. Overall study results and limits: CD8+ Simpson's diversity in patients was not significantly different from that in controls. Patients had around 30 CD8+ CDR3 sequences in common with controls (the shared set).

CDR3 length equals 14 residues. Germline V gene data show CDR1 as WNHNN and CDR2 as SYGVQD (reference sequence). V was cut by 9 bases and J by 4 bases, with 18 bases left in between. The sample was sorted CD4+, CD8+, or CD8+CD57+ T cells (not recorded which) from PBMCs. V is TRBV10-1 and J is TRBJ1-1; a weak D match, TRBD1 (6 bases). The source of this sequence is a human donor in good health, serving as a control. Written as DNA, the CDR3 is TGCGCCAGAGGACCTAACAGGGCTGGCACTGAAGCTTTCTTT. Translation gives CARGPNRAGTEAFF.